This T cell receptor (beta chain) appears in the sequencing data of a study of response to subunit inactivated influenza vaccine. Notes on the study in general: Authors suggested each seasonal flu vaccination may recruit only limited numbers of new T cells.

Trimming left V 1 base short and J 1 base short, with 12 bases between. CDR1 MNHEY and CDR2 SMNVEV come from the germline V gene (reference sequence). This CDR3 has 16 residues. Comment on this clonotype: The antigen is unknown.

One entry per CDR3 protein results from TCRdb running MiXCR on the RT-PCR reads. The table lists 450,000 to 600,000 distinct CDR3 sequences, about 8% of them singletons. The sample consisted of PBMCs from blood, taken 23 months after vaccination. The receptor's source is a man aged 50 to 69 who received an inactivated influenza vaccine. V usage is TRBV27 and J usage is TRBJ2-3; no clear D. The CDR3 here is CASSLLNPRGTDTQYF. The DNA for the CDR3 is TGTGCCAGCAGTTTATTGAATCCTCGCGGCACAGATACGCAGTATTTT.